The T cell receptor (beta chain) under discussion was sequenced for a study of OX40 agonist ivuxolimab in advanced cancers. Whole-study findings and limits: Antigen specificity was not determined for the expanded peripheral T cells.

The repertoire was sequenced with immunoSEQ multiplex PCR; TCRdb's copy has only in-frame clones and lacks some. The sample consists of 18,000 or so clones, over 60% of them appearing once. CDR3 length equals 14 residues. Between the trimmed V and J ends, which lost 0 bases and 1 base, there was a span of 6 bases. Germline CDR1 reads MNHEY; CDR2 reads SVGAGI. Remarks on this clone: The antigen is undetermined.

This chain links TRBV6-5 with TRBJ1-1; D is undetermined. The TCR sequence derives from an adult with an advanced solid tumor such as melanoma, head and neck, liver or kidney cancer. The material was CD4+ or CD8+ T cells sorted from blood, obtained in a trial of the OX40 agonist ivuxolimab. CDR3 region: CASSYSTGNTEAFF. CDR3 sequence (DNA): TGTGCCAGCAGTTACTCGACGGGGAACACTGAAGCTTTCTTT.